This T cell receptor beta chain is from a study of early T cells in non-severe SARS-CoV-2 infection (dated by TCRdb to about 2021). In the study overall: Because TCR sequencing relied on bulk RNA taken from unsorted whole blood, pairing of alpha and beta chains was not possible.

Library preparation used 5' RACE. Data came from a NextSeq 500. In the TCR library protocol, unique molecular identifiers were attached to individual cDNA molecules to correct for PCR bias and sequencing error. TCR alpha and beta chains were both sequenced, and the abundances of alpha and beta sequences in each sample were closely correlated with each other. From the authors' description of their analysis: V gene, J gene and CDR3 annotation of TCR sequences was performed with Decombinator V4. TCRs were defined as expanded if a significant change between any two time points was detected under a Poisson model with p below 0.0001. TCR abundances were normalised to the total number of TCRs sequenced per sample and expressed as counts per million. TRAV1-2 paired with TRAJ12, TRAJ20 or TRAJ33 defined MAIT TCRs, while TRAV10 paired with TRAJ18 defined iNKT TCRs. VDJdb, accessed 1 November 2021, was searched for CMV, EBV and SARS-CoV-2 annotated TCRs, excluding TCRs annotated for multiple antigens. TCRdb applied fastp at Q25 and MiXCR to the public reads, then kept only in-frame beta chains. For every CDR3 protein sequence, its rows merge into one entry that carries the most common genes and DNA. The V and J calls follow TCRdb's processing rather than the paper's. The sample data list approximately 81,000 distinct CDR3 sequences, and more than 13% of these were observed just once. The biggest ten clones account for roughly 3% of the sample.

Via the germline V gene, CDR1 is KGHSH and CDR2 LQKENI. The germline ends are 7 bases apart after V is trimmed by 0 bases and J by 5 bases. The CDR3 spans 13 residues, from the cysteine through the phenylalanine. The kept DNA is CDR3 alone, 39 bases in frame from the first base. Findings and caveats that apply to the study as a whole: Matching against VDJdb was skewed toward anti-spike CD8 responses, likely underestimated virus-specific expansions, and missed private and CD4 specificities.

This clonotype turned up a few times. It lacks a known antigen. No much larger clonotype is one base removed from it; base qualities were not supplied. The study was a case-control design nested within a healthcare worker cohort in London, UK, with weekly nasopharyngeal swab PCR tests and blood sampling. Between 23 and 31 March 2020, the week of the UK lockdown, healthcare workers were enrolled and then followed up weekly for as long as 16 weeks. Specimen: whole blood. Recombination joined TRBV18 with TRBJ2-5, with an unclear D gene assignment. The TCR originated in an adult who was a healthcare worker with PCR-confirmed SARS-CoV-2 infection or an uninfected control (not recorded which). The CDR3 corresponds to CASSPPARETQYF. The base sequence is TGTGCCAGCTCACCACCGGCTCGTGAGACCCAGTACTTC.